These 28 T cell receptor beta chains were sequenced from one sample in a study of blood T cell repertoires in COVID-19. Produced via immunoSEQ multiplex PCR; TCRdb's table is partial and in-frame only. This table holds some 150,000 clones, roughly 89% found once. The sequencing input was peripheral blood. These receptors were taken from a man in his late teens or twenties with active or convalescent COVID-19.

V gene TRBV14 combines with J gene TRBJ1-2; 9 bases line up with TRBD1. There are 15 residues in the CDR3. The V gene's germline CDR1 is SGHDN and CDR2 FVKESK. V lost 0 bases to trimming and J lost 8 bases; unmatched junction nucleotides: 7. The CDR3 coding sequence is TGTGCCAGCAGCCAAGATGGGACAGGGACTGTCGGCTACACCTTC. Translation gives CASSQDGTGTVGYTF.

The chain carries TRBV28 and TRBJ1-1; possibly TRBD1 for D (5 bases). Between the trimmed V and J ends, which lost 6 bases and 4 bases, there was a span of 24 bases. CDR1 is MDHEN and CDR2 is SYDVKM in the germline V gene. The CDR3 length is 17 residues. CDR3 nucleotides: TGTGCCAGCAGCGATGGATCGCAGGGTGACTGGAGCACTGAAGCTTTCTTT. Its translation: CASSDGSQGDWSTEAFF. Looking up the rest from reference TRBV28 and TRBJ1-1 gives the full variable domain: DVKVTQSSRYLVKRTGEKVFLECVQDMDHENMFWYRQDPGLGLRLIYFSYDVKMKEKGDIPEGYSVSREKKERFSLILESASTNQTSMYLCASSDGSQGDWSTEAFFGQGTRLTVV.

The gene calls are TRBV10-3 and TRBJ1-1; D is unresolved. This CDR3 comprises 17 residues. CDR1 and CDR2 (germline): ENHRY, SYGVKD. With 0 bases removed from V and 0 bases from J, the gap between germline ends came to 14 bases. This CDR3 reads CAISESVSVAVNTEAFF. In DNA form, the CDR3 reads TGTGCCATCAGTGAGTCAGTAAGTGTGGCGGTGAACACTGAAGCTTTCTTT.

The rearrangement uses TRBV24-1 and TRBJ2-3, with TRBD2 matching over 10 bases. The CDR3 is made up of 16 amino acids. Germline values: CDR1 KGHDR, CDR2 SFDVKD. The V and J ends lost 4 bases and 4 bases, in that order; junction bases with no gene match: 7. The CDR3 DNA reads as TGTGCCACCAGTGACCCCCTAGCGGGAGTGTCAGATACGCAGTATTTT. This gives the protein CATSDPLAGVSDTQYF.

The rearrangement uses TRBV7-9 and TRBJ1-5; no firm D call. This CDR3 region has 14 residues. V lost 1 base and J lost 4, with 8 bases in between. Germline V gene lookup returns CDR1 SEHNR and CDR2 FQNEAQ (reference sequence). CDR3 sequence (DNA): TGTGCCAGCAGCTTAGGTTCGGGGAATCAGCCCCAGCATTTT. It is translated as CASSLGSGNQPQHF.

CDR3 nucleotide sequence: TGTGCCAGCAGCAAACCGATTACTACGAACACTGAAGCTTTCTTT. This gives the protein CASSKPITTNTEAFF. The chain combines TRBV21-1 with TRBJ1-1. TRBV21-1 is annotated as a pseudogene. The CDR3 runs to 15 residues.

The V and J genes are TRBV19 and TRBJ1-1; TRBD1 matches at 8 bases. CDR1 LNHDA and CDR2 SQIVND come from the germline V gene (reference sequence). V lost 5 bases and J lost 1; bases outside the gene matches: 3. This CDR3 contains 14 residues. CDR3 protein: CASSYGQGNTEAFF. DNA of the CDR3: TGTGCCAGTAGTTACGGACAGGGGAACACTGAAGCTTTCTTT.

CDR3 amino acids: CASSLGGPRDTQYF. The CDR3 coding sequence is TGTGCCAGCAGTTTAGGAGGGCCGAGAGATACGCAGTATTTT. The chain has TRBV6-6 and TRBJ2-3; tentative D call: TRBD2 (6 bases). Germline CDR1 reads MNHNY; CDR2 reads SVGAGI (reference sequence). CDR3 length equals 14 residues. The V gene lost 4 bases and the J gene lost 5 bases, with 13 bases spanning the gap.

The CDR3 here is CASSPTAGPGAPEQYF. The CDR3 nucleotides read TGTGCCAGCAGCCCAACAGCAGGCCCTGGGGCTCCCGAGCAGTACTTC. This chain connects TRBV7-2 to TRBJ2-7, with a tentative D call TRBD1 (5 bases). Germline V gene sequence: CDR1 SGHTA, CDR2 FQGNSA. The CDR3 totals 16 residues. Trimming shortened V by 5 bases and J by 6 bases, and 23 bases separated the two germline ends.

The rearrangement links TRBV19 to TRBJ1-3; D is unclear. The germline gives CDR1 LNHDA, CDR2 SQIVND (reference sequence). The CDR3 is made up of 13 amino acids. Trimming removed 5 bases at V and 7 bases at J, with 12 bases between. CDR3 protein: CASSPQATNTIYF. Here the CDR3 DNA reads TGTGCCAGTAGTCCCCAGGCCACGAACACCATATATTTT.

This sequence joins TRBV14 and TRBJ2-7; perhaps TRBD1 as D (5 bases). From germline, CDR1 is SGHDN and CDR2 FVKESK. The V end was cut by 2 bases, the J end by 4 bases, with 12 bases between. This CDR3 spans 14 amino acids. The CDR3 DNA is TGTGCCAGCAGCCAACAGGGCCCAGGTTACGAGCAGTACTTC. Translation gives CASSQQGPGYEQYF.

The chain carries TRBV7-9 and TRBJ2-1, with 9 bases lining up with TRBD1. The CDR3 covers 15 residues. V dropped 5 bases and J dropped 9; count of bases not matched to a gene: 11. CDR1 is SEHNR and CDR2 is FQNEAQ in the germline V gene (reference sequence). CDR3: CASSNTGGFVGEQFF. DNA of the CDR3: TGTGCCAGCAGCAACACAGGGGGCTTTGTTGGTGAGCAGTTCTTC.

The V call is TRBV6-5, the J call TRBJ2-1; D is possibly TRBD1 (6 bases). The CDR3 is 12 amino acids. The germline CDR1 and CDR2 sequences are MNHEY and SVGAGI. The V and J ends lost 5 bases and 7 bases respectively, with 9 bases between them. Written as DNA, the CDR3 is TGTGCCAGCAGTAATCAGGGGAATGAGCAGTTCTTC. This codes for CASSNQGNEQFF.

The rearrangement uses TRBV6-5 and TRBJ2-3; D may be TRBD1 (5 bases). Between the trimmed V and J ends, which lost 0 bases and 7 bases, there was a span of 17 bases. Germline CDR1 is MNHEY and CDR2 is SVGAGI. The CDR3 has 16 amino acids. DNA for the CDR3: TGTGCCAGCAGTTACTCCCCAGGGATAGCTCTAAATACGCAGTATTTT. This codes for CASSYSPGIALNTQYF.

The gene calls are TRBV30 and TRBJ2-7, with TRBD2 as a possible D gene (6 bases). V lost 6 bases and J 0 bases, leaving 9 bases between the germline ends. The CDR3 spans 12 residues. Per the germline V gene, CDR1 is GTSNPN and CDR2 is SVGIG (reference sequence). CDR3 DNA: TGTGCCTGCGGGAGTCTCTCCTACGAGCAGTACTTC. Protein product: CACGSLSYEQYF.

The V and J genes are TRBV5-4 and TRBJ1-1; D gene uncertain. CDR1 is SGHNT and CDR2 is YYREEE in the germline V gene (reference sequence). This CDR3 spans 15 amino acids. V was pared by 0 bases and J by 1 base, with 10 bases between. This CDR3 reads CASSLGIGGNTEAFF. DNA for the CDR3: TGTGCCAGCAGCTTGGGCATAGGAGGGAACACTGAAGCTTTCTTT.

The genes are TRBV15 and TRBJ1-1; D is unclear. V lost 1 base and J lost 6, with 12 bases in between. This CDR3 comprises 14 residues. Germline-derived CDR1 and CDR2 are LNHNV and YYDKDF (reference sequence). CDR3 in amino acids: CATSRAGGSPEAFF. For the CDR3, the DNA is TGTGCCACCAGCAGAGCTGGAGGGAGCCCTGAAGCTTTCTTT.

The V and J genes are TRBV29-1 and TRBJ1-6; D possibly corresponds to TRBD1 (5 bases). Germline V gene lookup returns CDR1 SQVTM and CDR2 ANQGSEA. Trimming took off 4 bases at V and 9 bases at J, with 19 bases between the two ends. This CDR3 comprises 15 residues. The CDR3 sequence: CSVGGGADSGSPLHF. CDR3 DNA: TGCAGCGTTGGAGGAGGGGCAGATAGTGGTTCACCCCTCCACTTT. The full variable domain, its missing parts supplied by reference TRBV29-1 and TRBJ1-6, is SAVISQKPSRDICQRGTSLTIQCQVDSQVTMMFWYRQQPGQSLTLIATANQGSEATYESGFVIDKFPISRPNLTFSTLTVSNMSPEDSSIYLCSVGGGADSGSPLHFGNGTRLTVT.

This rearrangement joins TRBV12-3 or TRBV12-4 to TRBJ2-1, with 10 bases matching TRBD2. The CDR3 is made up of 13 amino acids. The CDR3 coding sequence is TGTTCGAGTGCTAGCGGGAGTGTCAATGAGCAGTTCTTC. This codes for CSSASGSVNEQFF.

This chain links TRBV6-5 with TRBJ2-3; 12 nucleotides align to TRBD2. Germline V gene lookup returns CDR1 MNHEY and CDR2 SVGAGI. V lost 5 bases to trimming and J lost 5 bases; unmatched junction nucleotides: 5. The CDR3 spans 15 residues. The chain's CDR3 is CASSRTSGAVDTQYF. In DNA, the CDR3 is TGTGCCAGCAGTAGGACTAGCGGGGCTGTAGATACGCAGTATTTT.

The CDR3 loop is CASSARDRGTGYTF. The CDR3 nucleotides are TGTGCCAGCAGTGCTAGGGACAGGGGAACTGGCTACACCTTC. This sequence joins TRBV6-4 and TRBJ1-2, with TRBD1 matching 10 bases. Germline V lookup: CDR1 MRHNA, CDR2 SNTAGT. Germline trimming cut 4 bases from V and 7 bases from J; bases unmatched to any gene: 6. The CDR3 totals 14 residues.

This clone occurred once. CDR3 loop: CAAEKYSNQPQHF. The CDR3 nucleotides read TGTGCCGCGGAGAAGTATAGCAATCAGCCCCAGCATTTT. The V call is TRBV6-5, the J call TRBJ1-5; D ambiguous. The CDR3 loop spans 13 amino acids. With 11 bases removed from V and 0 bases from J, the gap between germline ends came to 11 bases. The V gene's germline CDR1 is MNHEY and CDR2 SVGAGI.

The CDR3: CASSFARGLPYTF. CDR3 bases: TGTGCCAGCAGTTTTGCCAGGGGGCTTCCCTACACCTTC. The V gene is TRBV28, the J gene TRBJ1-2; TRBD1 aligns across 8 bases. Trimming took 3 bases from V and 10 from J; bases not matched to a gene: 7. The CDR3 length is 13 residues. In germline, CDR1 is MDHEN, CDR2 SYDVKM.

This sequence joins TRBV11-2 and TRBJ1-5; 7 positions agree with TRBD1. CDR1 is SGHAT and CDR2 is FQNNGV in the germline V gene. This CDR3 is 15 amino acids long. Losses at the gene ends were 5 bases for V and 2 bases for J; bases not matched to a gene: 6. The CDR3 sequence: CASSLNDRGNQPQHF. In DNA form, the CDR3 reads TGTGCCAGCAGCCTTAACGACAGGGGCAATCAGCCCCAGCATTTT.

This chain connects TRBV7-2 to TRBJ2-1; 9 nucleotides align to TRBD1. The CDR3 is 16 residues long. V shed 5 bases, J shed 4 bases, and the junction held 9 bases outside the gene matches. CDR1 is SGHTA and CDR2 is FQGNSA in the germline V gene. The CDR3 nucleotides are TGTGCCAGCAGCCCGCGACAGGGGGATCTGTACAATGAGCAGTTCTTC. It yields the protein CASSPRQGDLYNEQFF.

This clone turned up a few times. The chain recombines TRBV27 with TRBJ1-4; D is possibly TRBD1 (5 bases). Germline CDR1 MNHEY, CDR2 SMNVEV (reference sequence). V dropped 2 bases and J dropped 8 bases, with 18 bases sitting between them. The CDR3 is 16 amino acids. Here the CDR3 reads CASSLRKWGRAEKLFF. CDR3 DNA sequence: TGTGCCAGCAGTTTACGCAAATGGGGGAGGGCCGAAAAACTGTTTTTT. Looking up the rest from reference TRBV27 and TRBJ1-4 gives the full variable domain: EAQVTQNPRYLITVTGKKLTVTCSQNMNHEYMSWYRQDPGLGLRQIYYSMNVEVTDKGDVPEGYKVSRKEKRNFPLILESPSPNQTSLYFCASSLRKWGRAEKLFFGSGTQLSVL.

The rearrangement uses TRBV6-6 and TRBJ1-1; D might be TRBD1 (6 bases). Trimming took 4 bases from V and 8 from J, leaving 14 bases between them. Germline CDR1 reads MNHNY; CDR2 reads SVGAGI (reference sequence). The CDR3 spans 13 residues. CDR3 DNA sequence: TGTGCCAGCAGTTTCACAGGGATGGGAGAAGCTTTCTTT. Its protein is CASSFTGMGEAFF.

The chain links TRBV6-6 to TRBJ2-1; 10 nucleotides agree with TRBD2. V trimming: 6 bases; J trimming: 6 bases; junction bases outside the gene matches: 8. CDR3 length: 15 residues. Germline loops: CDR1 MNHNY, CDR2 SVGAGI (reference sequence). The CDR3: CASSPLAGVGNEQFF. DNA for the CDR3: TGTGCCAGCAGCCCCCTAGCGGGGGTTGGCAATGAGCAGTTCTTC.